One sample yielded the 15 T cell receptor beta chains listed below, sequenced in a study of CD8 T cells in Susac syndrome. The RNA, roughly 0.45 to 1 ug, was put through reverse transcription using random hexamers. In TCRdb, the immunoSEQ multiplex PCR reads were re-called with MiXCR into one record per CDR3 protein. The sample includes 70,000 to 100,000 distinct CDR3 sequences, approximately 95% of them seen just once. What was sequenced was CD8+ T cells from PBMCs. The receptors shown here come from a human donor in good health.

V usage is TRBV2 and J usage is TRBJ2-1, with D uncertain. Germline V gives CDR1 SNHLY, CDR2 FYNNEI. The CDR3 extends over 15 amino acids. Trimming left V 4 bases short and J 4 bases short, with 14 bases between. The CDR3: CASSAVTSYYNEQFF. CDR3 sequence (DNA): TGTGCCAGCAGTGCGGTCACGAGCTATTACAATGAGCAGTTCTTC.

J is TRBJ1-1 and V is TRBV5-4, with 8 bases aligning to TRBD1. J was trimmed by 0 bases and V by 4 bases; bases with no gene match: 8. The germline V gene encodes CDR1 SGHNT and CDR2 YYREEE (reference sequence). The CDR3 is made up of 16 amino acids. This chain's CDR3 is CASSPRTGTMNTEAFF. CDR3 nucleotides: TGTGCCAGCAGCCCTCGGACAGGGACCATGAACACTGAAGCTTTCTTT.

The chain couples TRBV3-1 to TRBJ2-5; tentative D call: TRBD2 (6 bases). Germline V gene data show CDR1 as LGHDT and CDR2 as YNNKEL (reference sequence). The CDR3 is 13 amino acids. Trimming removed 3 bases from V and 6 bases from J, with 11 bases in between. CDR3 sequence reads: CASSHGGAKTQYF. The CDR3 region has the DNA TGTGCCAGCAGCCACGGAGGGGCGAAGACCCAGTACTTC.

In nucleotides, the CDR3 is TGTGCCAGCAGCTTCAGGGGGCGGGAGACCCAGTACTTC. Protein product: CASSFRGRETQYF. The chain combines TRBV7-9 with TRBJ2-5; 8 positions agree with TRBD1. The CDR3 is made up of 13 amino acids. The germline gives CDR1 SEHNR, CDR2 FQNEAQ (reference sequence). Trimming took 3 bases from V and 5 from J; bases not matched to a gene: 2.

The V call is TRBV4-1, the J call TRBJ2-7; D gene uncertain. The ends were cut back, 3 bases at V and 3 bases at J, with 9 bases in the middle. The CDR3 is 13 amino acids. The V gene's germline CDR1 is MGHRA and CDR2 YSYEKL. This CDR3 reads CASSHPGNYEQYF. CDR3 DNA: TGCGCCAGCAGCCATCCCGGAAACTACGAGCAGTACTTC.

CDR3 region: CASSIGSRELFF. CDR3 DNA: TGTGCCAGTAGTATAGGGTCCCGGGAGCTGTTTTTT. This chain uses TRBV19 with TRBJ2-2; D ambiguous. CDR3 length: 12 amino acids. Germline CDR1 LNHDA, CDR2 SQIVND (reference sequence). V was clipped by 1 base and J by 9 bases, with 6 bases between them.

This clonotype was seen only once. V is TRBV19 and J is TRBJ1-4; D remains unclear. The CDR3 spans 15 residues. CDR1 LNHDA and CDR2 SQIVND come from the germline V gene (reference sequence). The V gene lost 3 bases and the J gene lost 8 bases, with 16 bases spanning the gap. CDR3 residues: CASSIGGHGAEKLFF. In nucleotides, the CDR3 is TGTGCCAGTAGTATTGGAGGGCATGGTGCGGAAAAACTGTTTTTT.

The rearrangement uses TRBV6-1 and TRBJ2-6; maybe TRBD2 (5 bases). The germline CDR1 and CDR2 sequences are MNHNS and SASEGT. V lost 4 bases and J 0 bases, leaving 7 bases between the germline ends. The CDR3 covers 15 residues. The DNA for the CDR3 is TGTGCCAGCAGTGCTGGGAGCTCTGGGGCCAACGTCCTGACTTTC. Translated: CASSAGSSGANVLTF.

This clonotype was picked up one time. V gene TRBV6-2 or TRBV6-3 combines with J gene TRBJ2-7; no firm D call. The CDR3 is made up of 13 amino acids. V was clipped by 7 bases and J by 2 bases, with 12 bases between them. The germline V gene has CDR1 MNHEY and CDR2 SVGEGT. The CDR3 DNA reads TGTGCCAGCACTGAAGGGTTTGCCTACGAGCAGTACTTC. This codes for CASTEGFAYEQYF.

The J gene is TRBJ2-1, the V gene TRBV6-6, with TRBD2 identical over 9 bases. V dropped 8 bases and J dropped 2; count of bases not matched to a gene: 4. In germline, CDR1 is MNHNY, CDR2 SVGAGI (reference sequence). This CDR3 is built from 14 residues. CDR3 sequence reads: CASSGTSTYNEQFF. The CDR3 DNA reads TGTGCCAGCTCCGGGACTAGCACCTACAATGAGCAGTTCTTC.

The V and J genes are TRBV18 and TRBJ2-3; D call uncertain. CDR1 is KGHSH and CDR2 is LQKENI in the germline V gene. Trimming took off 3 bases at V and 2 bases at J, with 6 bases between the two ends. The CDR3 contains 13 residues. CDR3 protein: CASSPGYTDTQYF. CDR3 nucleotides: TGTGCCAGCTCACCGGGATACACAGATACGCAGTATTTT.

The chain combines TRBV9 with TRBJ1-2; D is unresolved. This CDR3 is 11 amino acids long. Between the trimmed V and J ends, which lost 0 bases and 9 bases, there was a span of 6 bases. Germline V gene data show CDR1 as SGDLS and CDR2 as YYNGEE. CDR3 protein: CASSVGPRYTF. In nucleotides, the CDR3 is TGTGCCAGCAGCGTAGGTCCCCGCTACACCTTC.

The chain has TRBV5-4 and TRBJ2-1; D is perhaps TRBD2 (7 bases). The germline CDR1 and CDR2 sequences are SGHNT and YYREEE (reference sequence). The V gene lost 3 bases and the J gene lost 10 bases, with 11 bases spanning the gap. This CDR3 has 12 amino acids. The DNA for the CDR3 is TGTGCCAGCAGCTGGGGGCGGGGGGAGCAGTTCTTC. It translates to CASSWGRGEQFF.

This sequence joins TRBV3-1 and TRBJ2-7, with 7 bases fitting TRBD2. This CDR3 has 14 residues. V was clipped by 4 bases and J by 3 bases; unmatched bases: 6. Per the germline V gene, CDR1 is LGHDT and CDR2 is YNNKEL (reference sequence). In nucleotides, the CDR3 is TGTGCCAGCAGCCCCGGGGAGGGCCTCTACGAGCAGTACTTC. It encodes CASSPGEGLYEQYF.

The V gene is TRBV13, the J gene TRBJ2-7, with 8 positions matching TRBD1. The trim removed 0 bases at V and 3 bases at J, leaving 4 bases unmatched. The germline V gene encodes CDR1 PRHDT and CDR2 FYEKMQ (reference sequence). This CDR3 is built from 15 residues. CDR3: CASSLGTGVGYEQYF. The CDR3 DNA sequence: TGTGCCAGCAGCTTAGGGACAGGGGTGGGCTACGAGCAGTACTTC.